Below are 2 T cell receptor beta chains sequenced from a single sample in a study of CD8 T cells in ankylosing spondylitis (dated 2017 in TCRdb). The library was produced with 5' RACE. The data were produced on an Illumina HiSeq 2500. TCRdb's own reprocessing of the public reads used fastp at Q25 and MiXCR and kept productive beta chains. Here each entry gathers all rows of one CDR3 protein and keeps the most common genes and DNA. This sample has more than 650,000 distinct CDR3 sequences in its table, and about 12% of those were observed once. The top ten clonotypes cover roughly 0.51% of the sample. No antigen has been assigned to these receptors. On the study overall, not on this receptor specifically: A TCR beta motif made up of 7 to 9 highly homologous amino acid variants appeared to be characteristic of blood from ankylosing spondylitis patients.

The sequenced material came from blood, either unsorted or a sorted T cell fraction (not recorded which). The origin of the receptors is a male donor with ankylosing spondylitis.

This clonotype was counted only a few times. This rearrangement joins TRBV20-1 to TRBJ2-7; 7 bases align to TRBD1. The CDR3 spans 13 residues. Per the germline V gene, CDR1 is DFQATT and CDR2 is SNEGSKA (reference sequence). J lost 4 bases, V lost 5 bases, and 8 bases had no gene match. CDR3 coding DNA: TGCAGTGCTGGGGCAGGGGGTAAATACGAGCAGTACTTC. Protein sequence: CSAGAGGKYEQYF.

This clonotype was picked up one time. The V gene is TRBV2, the J gene TRBJ2-2; possibly TRBD1 for D (6 bases). Trimming pared 9 bases from V and 3 bases from J, leaving 14 bases between. The V gene's germline CDR1 is SNHLY and CDR2 FYNNEI. CDR3 length: 14 residues. The CDR3 region is CASNMDSDTGELFF. The CDR3 DNA reads as TGTGCCAGTAATATGGACAGCGACACCGGGGAGCTGTTTTTT.